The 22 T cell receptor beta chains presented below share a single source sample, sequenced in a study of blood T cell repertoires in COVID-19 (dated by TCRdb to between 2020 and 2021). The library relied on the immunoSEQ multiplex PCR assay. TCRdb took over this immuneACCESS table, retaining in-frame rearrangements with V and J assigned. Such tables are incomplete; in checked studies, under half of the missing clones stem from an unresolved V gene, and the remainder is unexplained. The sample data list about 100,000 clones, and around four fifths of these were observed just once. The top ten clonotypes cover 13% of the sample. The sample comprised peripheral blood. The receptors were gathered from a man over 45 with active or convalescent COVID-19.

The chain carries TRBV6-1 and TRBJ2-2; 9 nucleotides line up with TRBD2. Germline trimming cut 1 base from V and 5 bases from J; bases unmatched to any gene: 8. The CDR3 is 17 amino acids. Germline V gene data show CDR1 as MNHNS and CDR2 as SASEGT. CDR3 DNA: TGTGCCAGCAGTGAAGGGCTAGCGGGAACTGTTACCGGGGAGCTGTTTTTT. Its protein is CASSEGLAGTVTGELFF.

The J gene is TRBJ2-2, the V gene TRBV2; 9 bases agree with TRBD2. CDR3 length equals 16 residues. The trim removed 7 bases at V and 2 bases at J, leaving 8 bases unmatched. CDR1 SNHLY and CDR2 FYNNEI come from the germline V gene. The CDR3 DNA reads TGTGCCAGCACTGCTAGCGGGGAGATAAACACCGGGGAGCTGTTTTTT. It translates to CASTASGEINTGELFF.

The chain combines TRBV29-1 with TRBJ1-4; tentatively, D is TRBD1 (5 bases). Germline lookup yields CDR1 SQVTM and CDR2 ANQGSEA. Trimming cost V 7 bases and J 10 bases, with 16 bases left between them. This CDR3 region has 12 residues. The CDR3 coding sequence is TGCAGCGCGCCCGAACCGGGGGGAAAACTGTTTTTT. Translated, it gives CSAPEPGGKLFF.

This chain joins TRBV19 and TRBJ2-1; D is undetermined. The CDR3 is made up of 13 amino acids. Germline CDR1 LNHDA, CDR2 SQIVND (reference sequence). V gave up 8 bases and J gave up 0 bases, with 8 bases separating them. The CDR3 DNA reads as TGTGCCAGTTCGTCCGGCTCCTACAATGAGCAGTTCTTC. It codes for CASSSGSYNEQFF.

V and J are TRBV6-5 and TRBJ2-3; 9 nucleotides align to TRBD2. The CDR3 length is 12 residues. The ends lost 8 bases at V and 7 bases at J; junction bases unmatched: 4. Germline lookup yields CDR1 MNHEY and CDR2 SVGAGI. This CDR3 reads CASGSGSNTQYF. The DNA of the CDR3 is TGTGCCAGCGGTAGCGGGAGTAATACGCAGTATTTT.

The CDR3 DNA reads as TGTGCCTGGAGTGTGGGCGGGAGCTCCTACAATGAGCAGTTCTTC. Its protein is CAWSVGGSSYNEQFF. This rearrangement joins TRBV30 to TRBJ2-1, with 7 positions matching TRBD2. The CDR3 is 15 residues long. Germline CDR1 GTSNPN, CDR2 SVGIG (reference sequence). J lost 0 bases, V lost 0 bases, and 2 bases had no gene match.

The CDR3 DNA follows: TGTGCCAGCAGCGCGACTAGCGGAGACTACGAGCAGTACTTC. It encodes CASSATSGDYEQYF. The chain combines TRBV6-5 with TRBJ2-7, with 9 nucleotides matching TRBD2. This CDR3 is built from 14 residues. In germline, CDR1 is MNHEY, CDR2 SVGAGI. The ends lost 6 bases at V and 3 bases at J; junction bases unmatched: 6.

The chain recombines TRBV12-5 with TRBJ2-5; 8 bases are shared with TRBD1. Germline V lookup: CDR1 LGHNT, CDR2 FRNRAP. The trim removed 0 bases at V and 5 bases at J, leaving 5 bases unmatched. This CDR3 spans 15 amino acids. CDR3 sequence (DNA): TGTGCTAGTGGTTTGGTTCAGGGGGCTCTGGAGACCCAGTACTTC. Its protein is CASGLVQGALETQYF.

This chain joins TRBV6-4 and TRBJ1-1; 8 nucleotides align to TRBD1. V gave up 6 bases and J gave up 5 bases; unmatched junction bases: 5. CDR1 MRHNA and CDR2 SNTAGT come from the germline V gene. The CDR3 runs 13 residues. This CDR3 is CASRQQGETEAFF. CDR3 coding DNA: TGTGCCAGCAGACAACAGGGGGAAACTGAAGCTTTCTTT.

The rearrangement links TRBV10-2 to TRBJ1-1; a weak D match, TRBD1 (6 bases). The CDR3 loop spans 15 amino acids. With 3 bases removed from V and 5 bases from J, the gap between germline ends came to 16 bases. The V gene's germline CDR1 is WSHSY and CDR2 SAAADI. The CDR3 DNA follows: TGCGCCAGCAGTGAAAGTCGACAGGCTCTGACTGAAGCTTTCTTT. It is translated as CASSESRQALTEAFF.

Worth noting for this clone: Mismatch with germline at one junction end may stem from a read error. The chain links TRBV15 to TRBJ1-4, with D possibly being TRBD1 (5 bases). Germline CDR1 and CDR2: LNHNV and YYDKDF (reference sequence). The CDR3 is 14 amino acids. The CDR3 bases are TGTGCCGCCAGAAAGCCGGGGGTGCATGAAAAACTGTTTTTT. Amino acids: CAARKPGVHEKLFF.

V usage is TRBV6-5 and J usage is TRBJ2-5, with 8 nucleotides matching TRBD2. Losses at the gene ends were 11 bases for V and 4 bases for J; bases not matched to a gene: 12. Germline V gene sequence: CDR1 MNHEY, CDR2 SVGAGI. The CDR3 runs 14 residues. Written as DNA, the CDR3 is TGTGCCTCCTCCAGCGGGAGCGGAGGAGAGACCCAGTACTTC. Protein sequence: CASSSGSGGETQYF.

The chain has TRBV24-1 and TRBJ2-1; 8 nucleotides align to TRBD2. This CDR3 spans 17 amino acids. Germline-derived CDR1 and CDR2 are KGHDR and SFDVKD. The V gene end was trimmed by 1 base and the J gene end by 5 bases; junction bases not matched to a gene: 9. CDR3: CATSDLRGGRRDNEQFF. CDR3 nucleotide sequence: TGTGCCACCAGTGATTTAAGAGGCGGGAGGAGGGACAATGAGCAGTTCTTC.

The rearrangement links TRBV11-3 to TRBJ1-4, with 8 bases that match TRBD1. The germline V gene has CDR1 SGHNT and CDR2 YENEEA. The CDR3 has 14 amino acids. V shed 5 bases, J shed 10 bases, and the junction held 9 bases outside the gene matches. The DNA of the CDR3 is TGTGCCAGCAGCCACCGACAGGGGAGAGGAAAACTGTTTTTT. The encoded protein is CASSHRQGRGKLFF.

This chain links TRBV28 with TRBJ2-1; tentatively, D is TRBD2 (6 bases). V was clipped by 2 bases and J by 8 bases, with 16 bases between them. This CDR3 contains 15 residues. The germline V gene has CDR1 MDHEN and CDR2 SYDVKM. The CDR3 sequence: CASSLGGLSWDEQFF. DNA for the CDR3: TGTGCCAGCAGTTTAGGGGGACTTTCTTGGGATGAGCAGTTCTTC.

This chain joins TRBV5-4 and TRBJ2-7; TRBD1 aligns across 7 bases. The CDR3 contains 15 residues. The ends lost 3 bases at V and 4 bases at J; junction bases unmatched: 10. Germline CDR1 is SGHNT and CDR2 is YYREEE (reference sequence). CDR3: CASSSGRDSRYEQYF. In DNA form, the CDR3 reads TGTGCCAGCAGCTCGGGCCGGGACAGCCGATACGAGCAGTACTTC.

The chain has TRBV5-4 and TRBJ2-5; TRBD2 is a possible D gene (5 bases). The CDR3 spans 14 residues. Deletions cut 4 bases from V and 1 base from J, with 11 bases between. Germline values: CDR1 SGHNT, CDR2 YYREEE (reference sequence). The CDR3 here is CASSAPGIQETQYF. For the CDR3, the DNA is TGTGCCAGCAGCGCCCCCGGGATCCAAGAGACCCAGTACTTC.

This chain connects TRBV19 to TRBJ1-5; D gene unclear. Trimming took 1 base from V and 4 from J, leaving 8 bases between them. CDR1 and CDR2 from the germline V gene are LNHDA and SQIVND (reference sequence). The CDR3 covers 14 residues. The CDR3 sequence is CASSIGRMNQPQHF. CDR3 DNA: TGTGCCAGTAGTATAGGGCGGATGAATCAGCCCCAGCATTTT.

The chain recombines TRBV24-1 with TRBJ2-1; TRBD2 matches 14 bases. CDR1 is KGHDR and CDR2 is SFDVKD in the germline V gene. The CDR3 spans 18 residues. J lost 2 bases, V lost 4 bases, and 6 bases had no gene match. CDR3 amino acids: CATSEPGLAGVAYNEQFF. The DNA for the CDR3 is TGTGCCACCAGTGAGCCGGGACTAGCGGGAGTGGCCTACAATGAGCAGTTCTTC.

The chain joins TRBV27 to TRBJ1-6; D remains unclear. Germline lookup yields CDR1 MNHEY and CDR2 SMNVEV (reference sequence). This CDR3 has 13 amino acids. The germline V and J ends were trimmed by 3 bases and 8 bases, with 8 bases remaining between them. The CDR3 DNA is TGTGCCAGCAGTTTTTACAGCCATTCACCCCTCCACTTT. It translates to CASSFYSHSPLHF.

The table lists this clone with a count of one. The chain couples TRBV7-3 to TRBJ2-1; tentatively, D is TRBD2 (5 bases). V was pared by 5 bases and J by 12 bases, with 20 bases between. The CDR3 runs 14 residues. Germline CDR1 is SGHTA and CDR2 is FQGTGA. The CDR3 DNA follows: TGTGCCAGCAGCACAGAGGACTGGCCGAGGGCGCAGTTCTTC. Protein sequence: CASSTEDWPRAQFF. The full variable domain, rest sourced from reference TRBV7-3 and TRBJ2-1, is GAGVSQTPSNKVTEKGKYVELRCDPISGHTALYWYRQSLGQGPEFLIYFQGTGAADDSGLPNDRFFAVRPEGSVSTLKIQRTERGDSAVYLCASSTEDWPRAQFFGPGTRLTVL.

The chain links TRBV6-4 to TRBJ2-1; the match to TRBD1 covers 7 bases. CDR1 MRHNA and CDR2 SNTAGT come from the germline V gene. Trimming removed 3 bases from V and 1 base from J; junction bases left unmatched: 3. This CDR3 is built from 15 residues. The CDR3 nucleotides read TGTGCCAGCAGTGAACAGGGGTCTTCCTACAATGAGCAGTTCTTC. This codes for CASSEQGSSYNEQFF.